These T cell receptor beta chains were read from a single sample in a study of blood T cell repertoires in COVID-19. The method was immunoSEQ multiplex PCR; TCRdb's version includes in-frame clones alone and lacks a portion of them. This sample has under 200,000 clones, with about 86% found just once. Sequencing used peripheral blood. The receptor set was obtained from a man aged 45 to 65 with active or convalescent COVID-19. CDR3s include the opening cysteine and the closing phenylalanine or tryptophan. D genes are given only for firm matches. Clone size is stated in some rows and not others, as once, few, many or a class when expanded.

d_gene	len	j_gene	abundance	v_gene	CDR3aa
.	14	TRBJ1-1	.	TRBV28	CASSPVQMNTEAFF
.	15	TRBJ1-5	once	TRBV7-2	CASSTGGPGSQPQHF
.	13	TRBJ2-7	.	TRBV9	CASSVTTGYEQYF
.	14	TRBJ2-7	.	TRBV5-1	CASSLGGGDYEQYF
TRBD2	17	TRBJ2-2	.	TRBV19	CASRLTSGRAEAGELFF
.	14	TRBJ2-5	.	TRBV15	CATSREGNQETQYF
.	14	TRBJ1-3	.	TRBV30	CAWSVRGAGNTIYF
.	14	TRBJ2-7	.	TRBV6-2/TRBV6-3	CASSYRGVAYEQYF
.	15	TRBJ1-6	once	TRBV6-2/TRBV6-3	CASSWAGKINSPLHF
.	13	TRBJ2-1	.	TRBV19	CASSISPNNEQFF
TRBD1	15	TRBJ1-2	.	TRBV24-1	CATSDLDRGTYGYTF
.	14	TRBJ1-2	.	TRBV7-2	CASSLGSQGSGYTF
.	13	TRBJ2-7	.	TRBV4-2	CASSHERSHEQYF
TRBD1	15	TRBJ1-4	.	TRBV4-2	CASSQETGVNEKLFF
TRBD1	15	TRBJ1-1	.	TRBV5-1	CASSLSTGGNTEAFF
TRBD1	13	TRBJ1-1	.	TRBV30	CAWSVGQDTEAFF
TRBD1	14	TRBJ2-7	.	TRBV7-9	CASSHRDRNYEQYF
.	17	TRBJ1-2	.	TRBV5-4	CASSMGGVSIANYGYTF
.	17	TRBJ2-7	.	TRBV11-2	CASSLVASTDRSYEQYF
TRBD2	16	TRBJ2-5	.	TRBV11-1	CASSFPLRGAVETQYF
.	15	TRBJ2-3	.	TRBV6-2/TRBV6-3	CASSPQGQTSDTQYF
TRBD2	16	TRBJ2-7	.	TRBV9	CASSVGGTSFTYEQYF
TRBD1	15	TRBJ1-5	.	TRBV2	CASSERTGRNKPQHF
.	13	TRBJ1-4	.	TRBV11-2	CASSFGGREKLFF
.	17	TRBJ2-4	.	TRBV3-1/TRBV3-2	CASSQSDRSLAKNIQYF
.	16	TRBJ1-6	.	TRBV7-2	CASSDRTAFVDSPLHF
.	20	TRBJ2-2	.	TRBV18	CASSLSPPHAGNLKAGELFF
.	17	TRBJ2-1	.	TRBV9	CASSVGLSGPTYNEQFF
.	16	TRBJ2-1	.	TRBV5-4	CASSLMETVPLNEQFF
.	15	TRBJ2-1	once	TRBV7-2	CASSLKGPPYNEQFF
.	15	TRBJ2-3	.	TRBV5-1	CASSLAEEGTDTQYF
.	13	TRBJ2-2	once	TRBV19	CATTRGNTGELFF
TRBD1	15	TRBJ2-7	.	TRBV14	CASSHSDRGRYEQYF
.	18	TRBJ2-3	.	TRBV21-1	CASSKWWADRASTDTQYF
TRBD1	15	TRBJ2-7	.	TRBV28	CASSSWDSDAYEQYF
TRBD2	13	TRBJ2-5	.	TRBV9	CASSVDGRETQYF
.	13	TRBJ2-7	.	TRBV6-6	CASSYSYSDEQYF